This record concerns one T cell receptor (beta chain) sequence. Germline loops: CDR1 ENHRY, CDR2 SYGVKD. This CDR3 region has 12 residues. V was cut by 6 bases and J by 0 bases, with 5 bases left in between. These data belong to a study of blood T cell repertoires in COVID-19. Study-wide background: Acute-phase and convalescent COVID-19 samples originated in the United States, Italy and Spain. PBMCs, B-cell-depleted T cells, or T cells provided the cDNA or gDNA that made up the material.

In the original processing: Using reference gene primer amplification, nucleated cell counts were estimated. The method was immunoSEQ multiplex PCR; TCRdb's version includes in-frame clones alone and lacks a portion of them. The D gene and trimming were derived from the DNA, and the V and J assignments and clone size from that table. The sample shows 130,000 or so clones, about four fifths of them seen only once. The clonotype originates from a human donor in a cohort sampled during active COVID-19. The chain joins TRBV10-3 to TRBJ2-5; D possibly corresponds to TRBD2 (5 bases). The source material was peripheral blood. The CDR3 coding sequence is TGTGCCATCAGGGACTACCAAGAGACCCAGTACTTC. Its protein is CAIRDYQETQYF.